A selection of T cell receptor beta chains follows, all from one sample in a study of identical twins. TCRdb analysed the 5' RACE reads with MiXCR anew, one entry per CDR3 protein. The table has 200,000 to 250,000 distinct CDR3 sequences, 6.5% to 8% seen once. The data also belong to a second study, concerning T cells expressing NK-cell markers.

The sample taken for sequencing was CD8+ T cells sorted from blood. The receptors originated from a woman under 30 in good health. The CDR3 runs from the conserved cysteine through the conserved F or W. The order of the fields is clone size, V gene, D gene, J gene, CDR3 DNA, CDR3 protein. The D gene is left open where the match is weak. The size of a clone is reported for some rows only, either as once, few or many, or as a class for expanded clones.

>many|TRBV7-9|-|TRBJ1-1
TGTGCCAGCAGATCGGAGAACACTGAAGCTTTCTTT
CASRSENTEAFF
>few|TRBV6-5|-|TRBJ1-2
TGTGCCAGCAGTTACTCGAGTGAAAAGGCCGCGGCCCTTAAGTATGGCTACACCTTC
CASSYSSEKAAALKYGYTF
>few|TRBV2|TRBD1|TRBJ1-1
TGTGCCAGCAGGCCACCAGACAGGGGGAGTACTGAAGCTTTCTTT
CASRPPDRGSTEAFF
>few|TRBV27|-|TRBJ1-4
TGTGCCAGCACTCCGCTTGGTGGGTCACTCAATGAAAAACTGTTTTTT
CASTPLGGSLNEKLFF
>-|TRBV29-1|-|TRBJ2-2
TGCAGCGTTGCCCCCGCAAACGCCGGGGAGCTGTTTTTT
CSVAPANAGELFF
>few|TRBV12-3/TRBV12-4|TRBD2|TRBJ2-1
TGTGCCAGCAGTCCGTTACTAGCGGGGGGCCCTTTTTACTCCTACAATGAGCAGTTCTTC
CASSPLLAGGPFYSYNEQFF
>few|TRBV6-1|-|TRBJ2-7
TGTGCCAGCAGTGAGTGGGTTTCCTACGAGCAGTACTTC
CASSEWVSYEQYF
>few|TRBV6-1|-|TRBJ1-2
TGTGCCAGCAGTGAAGCGGGGTTGCGCTACACCTTC
CASSEAGLRYTF
>many|TRBV7-8|-|TRBJ2-3
TGTGCCAGCAGCTTAGCGGGGGTAAGCACAGATACGCAGTATTTT
CASSLAGVSTDTQYF
>few|TRBV27|-|TRBJ1-1
TGTGCCAGCAGCCTTTTTAGCCAGTTTCCTGTAGCTTTCTTT
CASSLFSQFPVAFF
>-|TRBV11-2|TRBD1|TRBJ1-2
TGTGCCAGCAGCGGTCAGGGGGCGGGTAATGGCTACACCTTC
CASSGQGAGNGYTF
>few|TRBV9|TRBD1|TRBJ2-6
TGTGCCAGCAGCGTCCGGGACAGGGATACGTACTCTGGGGCCAACGTCCTGACTTTC
CASSVRDRDTYSGANVLTF